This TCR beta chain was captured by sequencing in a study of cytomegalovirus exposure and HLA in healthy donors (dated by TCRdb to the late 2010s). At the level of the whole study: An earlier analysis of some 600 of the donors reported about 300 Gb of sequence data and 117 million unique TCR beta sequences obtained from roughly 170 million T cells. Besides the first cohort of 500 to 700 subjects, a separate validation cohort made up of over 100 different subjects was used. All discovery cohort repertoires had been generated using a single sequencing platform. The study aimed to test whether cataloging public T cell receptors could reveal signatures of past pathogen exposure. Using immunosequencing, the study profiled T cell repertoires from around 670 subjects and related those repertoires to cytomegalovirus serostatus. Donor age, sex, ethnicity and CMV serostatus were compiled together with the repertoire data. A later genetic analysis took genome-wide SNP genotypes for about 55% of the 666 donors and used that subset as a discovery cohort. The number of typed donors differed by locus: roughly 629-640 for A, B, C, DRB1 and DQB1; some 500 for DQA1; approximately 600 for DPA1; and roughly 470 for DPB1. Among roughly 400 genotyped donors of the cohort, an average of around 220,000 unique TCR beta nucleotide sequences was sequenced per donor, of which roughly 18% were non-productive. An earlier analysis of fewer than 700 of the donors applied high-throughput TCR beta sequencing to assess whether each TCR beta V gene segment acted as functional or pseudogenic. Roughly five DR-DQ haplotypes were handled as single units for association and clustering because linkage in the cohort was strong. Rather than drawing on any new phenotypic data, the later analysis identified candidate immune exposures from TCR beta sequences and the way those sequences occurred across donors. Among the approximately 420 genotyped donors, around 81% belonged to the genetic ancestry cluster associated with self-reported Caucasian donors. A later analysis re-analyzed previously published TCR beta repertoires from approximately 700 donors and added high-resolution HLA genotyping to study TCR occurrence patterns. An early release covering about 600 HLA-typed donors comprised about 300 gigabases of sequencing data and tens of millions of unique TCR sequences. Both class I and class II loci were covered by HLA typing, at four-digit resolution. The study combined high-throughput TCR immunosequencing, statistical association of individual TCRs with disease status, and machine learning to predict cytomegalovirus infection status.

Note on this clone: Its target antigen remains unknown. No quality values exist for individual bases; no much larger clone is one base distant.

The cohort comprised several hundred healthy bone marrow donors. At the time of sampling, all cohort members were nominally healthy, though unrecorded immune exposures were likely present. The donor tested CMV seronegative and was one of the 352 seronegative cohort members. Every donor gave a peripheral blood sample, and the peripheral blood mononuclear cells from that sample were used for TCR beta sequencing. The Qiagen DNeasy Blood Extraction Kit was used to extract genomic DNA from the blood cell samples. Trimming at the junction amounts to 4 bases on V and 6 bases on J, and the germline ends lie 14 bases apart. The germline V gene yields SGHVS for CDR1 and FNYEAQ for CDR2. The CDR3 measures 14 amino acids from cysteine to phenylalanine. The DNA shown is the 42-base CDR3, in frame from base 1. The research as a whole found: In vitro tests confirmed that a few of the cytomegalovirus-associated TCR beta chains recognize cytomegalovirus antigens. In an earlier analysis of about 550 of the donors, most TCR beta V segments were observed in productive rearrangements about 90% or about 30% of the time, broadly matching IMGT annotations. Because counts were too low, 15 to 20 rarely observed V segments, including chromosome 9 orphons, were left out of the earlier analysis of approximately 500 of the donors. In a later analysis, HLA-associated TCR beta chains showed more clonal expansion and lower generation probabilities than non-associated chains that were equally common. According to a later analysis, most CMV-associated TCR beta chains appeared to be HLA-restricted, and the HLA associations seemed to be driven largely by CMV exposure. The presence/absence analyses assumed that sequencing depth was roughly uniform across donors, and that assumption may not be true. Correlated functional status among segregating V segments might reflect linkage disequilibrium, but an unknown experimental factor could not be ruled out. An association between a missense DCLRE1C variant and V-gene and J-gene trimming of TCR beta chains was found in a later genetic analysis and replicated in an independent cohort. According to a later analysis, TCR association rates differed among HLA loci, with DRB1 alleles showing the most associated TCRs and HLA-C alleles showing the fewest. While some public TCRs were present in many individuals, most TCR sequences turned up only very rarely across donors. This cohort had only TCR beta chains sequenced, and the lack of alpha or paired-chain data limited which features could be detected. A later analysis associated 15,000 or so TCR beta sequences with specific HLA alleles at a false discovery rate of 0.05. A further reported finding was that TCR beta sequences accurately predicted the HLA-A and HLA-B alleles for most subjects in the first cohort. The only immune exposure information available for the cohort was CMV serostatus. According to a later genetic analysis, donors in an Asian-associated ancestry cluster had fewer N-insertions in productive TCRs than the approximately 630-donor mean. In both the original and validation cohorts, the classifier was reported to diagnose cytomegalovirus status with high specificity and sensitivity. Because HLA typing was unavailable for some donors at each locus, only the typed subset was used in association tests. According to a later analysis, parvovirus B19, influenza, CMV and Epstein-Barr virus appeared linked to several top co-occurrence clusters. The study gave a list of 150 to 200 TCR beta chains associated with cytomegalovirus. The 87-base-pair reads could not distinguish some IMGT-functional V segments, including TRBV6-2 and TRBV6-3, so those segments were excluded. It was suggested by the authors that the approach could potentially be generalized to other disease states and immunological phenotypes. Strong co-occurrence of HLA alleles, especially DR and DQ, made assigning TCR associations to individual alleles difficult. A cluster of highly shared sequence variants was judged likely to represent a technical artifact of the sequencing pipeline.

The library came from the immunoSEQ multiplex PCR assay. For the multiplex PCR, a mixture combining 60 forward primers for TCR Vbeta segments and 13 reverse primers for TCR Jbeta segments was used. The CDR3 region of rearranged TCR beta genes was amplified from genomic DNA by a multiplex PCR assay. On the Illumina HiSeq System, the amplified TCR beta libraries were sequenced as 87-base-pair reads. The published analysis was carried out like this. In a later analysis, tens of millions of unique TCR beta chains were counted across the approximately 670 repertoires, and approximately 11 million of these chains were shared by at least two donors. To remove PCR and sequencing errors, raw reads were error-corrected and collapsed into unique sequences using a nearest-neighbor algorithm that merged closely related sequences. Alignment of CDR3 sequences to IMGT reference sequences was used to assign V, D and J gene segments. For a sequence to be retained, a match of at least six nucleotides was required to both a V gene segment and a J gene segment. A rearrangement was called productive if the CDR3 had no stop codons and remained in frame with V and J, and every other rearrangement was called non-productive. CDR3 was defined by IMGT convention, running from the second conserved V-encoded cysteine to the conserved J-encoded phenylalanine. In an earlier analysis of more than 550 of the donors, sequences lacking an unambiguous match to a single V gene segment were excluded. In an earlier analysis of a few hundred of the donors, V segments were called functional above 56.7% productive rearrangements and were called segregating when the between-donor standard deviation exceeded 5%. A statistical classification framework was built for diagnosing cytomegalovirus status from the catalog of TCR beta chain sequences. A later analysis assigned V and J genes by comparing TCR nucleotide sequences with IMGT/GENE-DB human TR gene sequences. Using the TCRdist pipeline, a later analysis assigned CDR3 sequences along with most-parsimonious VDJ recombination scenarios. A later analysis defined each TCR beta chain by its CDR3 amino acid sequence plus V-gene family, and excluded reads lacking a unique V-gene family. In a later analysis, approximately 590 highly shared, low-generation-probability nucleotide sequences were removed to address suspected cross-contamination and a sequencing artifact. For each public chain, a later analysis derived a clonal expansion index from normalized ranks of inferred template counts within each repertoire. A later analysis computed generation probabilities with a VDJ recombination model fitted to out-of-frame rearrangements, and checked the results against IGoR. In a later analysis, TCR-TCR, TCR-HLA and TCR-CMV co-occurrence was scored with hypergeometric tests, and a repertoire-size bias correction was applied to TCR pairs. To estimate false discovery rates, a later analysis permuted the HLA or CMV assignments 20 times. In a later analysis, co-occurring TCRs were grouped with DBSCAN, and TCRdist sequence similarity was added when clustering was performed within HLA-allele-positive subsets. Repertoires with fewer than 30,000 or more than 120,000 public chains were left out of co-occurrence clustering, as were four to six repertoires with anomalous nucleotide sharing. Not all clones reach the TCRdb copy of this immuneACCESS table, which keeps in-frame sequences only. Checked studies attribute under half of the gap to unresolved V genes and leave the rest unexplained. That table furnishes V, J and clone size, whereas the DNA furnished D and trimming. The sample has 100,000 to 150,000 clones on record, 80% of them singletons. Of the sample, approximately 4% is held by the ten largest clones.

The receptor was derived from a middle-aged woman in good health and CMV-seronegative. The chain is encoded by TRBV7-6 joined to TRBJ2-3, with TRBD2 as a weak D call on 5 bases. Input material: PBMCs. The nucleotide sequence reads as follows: TGTGCCAGCAGCTCGGAGGCTAGCTCGGATACGCAGTATTTT. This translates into CASSSEASSDTQYF.